The T cell receptor beta chain under discussion was sequenced for a study of CD8+ T cells in alopecia areata. Study-level background: Once tofacitinib had been taken for 6 to 18 months, 6 months off drug followed.

Treatment given: oral pan-JAK inhibitor, 5-10 mg twice daily. Looked up from germline, CDR1 is SGHRS and CDR2 is YFSETQ. Trimming removed 4 bases from V and 3 bases from J, with 14 bases in between. The CDR3 runs 14 residues. This clone was detected only a few times. cDNA reverse transcribed from extracted RNA served as the sequencing template. Assay used: immunoSEQ multiplex PCR; TCRdb lists only in-frame clones, some missing. Of over 250,000 clones detected, around 64% appear once; the ten largest clones hold 0.75% to 0.95%. The chain couples TRBV5-1 to TRBJ2-7, with D perhaps matching TRBD1 (5 bases). This TCR derives from a human donor with alopecia areata. The source was CD4+ T cells sorted from blood, collected between weeks 51 and 52, from a patient treated with tofacitinib. CDR3 region: CASSPDITGYEQYF. CDR3 in DNA: TGCGCCAGCAGCCCGGACATAACCGGCTACGAGCAGTACTTC.